The clone carrying this TCR beta chain was recorded once. The junction and the germline gene differ at one end; a read error may be behind it. The same CDR3 also results from other DNA sequences found in this sample. These data come from a study of blood T cell repertoires in COVID-19. For the study at large: Both acute and convalescent COVID-19 samples were obtained from the United States, Italy and Spain. From T cells, B-cell-depleted T cells, or PBMCs came the material, which was cDNA or gDNA.

Produced via immunoSEQ multiplex PCR; TCRdb's table is partial and in-frame only. The data contain 300,000 to 450,000 clones, about 90% of them singletons. In Seattle, patients joined the study during active infection and were tracked longitudinally. Sequencing was performed on peripheral blood. The receptor was isolated from a woman aged 25 to 39 with COVID-19, enrolled during active disease.

CDR3 residues: CSVEAVYGYTF. Here the CDR3 DNA reads TGCAGCGTAGAAGCAGTGTATGGCTACACCTTC. The rearrangement links TRBV29-1 to TRBJ1-2; no clear D gene. Germline CDR1 reads SQVTM; CDR2 reads ANQGSEA. There are 11 residues in the CDR3.